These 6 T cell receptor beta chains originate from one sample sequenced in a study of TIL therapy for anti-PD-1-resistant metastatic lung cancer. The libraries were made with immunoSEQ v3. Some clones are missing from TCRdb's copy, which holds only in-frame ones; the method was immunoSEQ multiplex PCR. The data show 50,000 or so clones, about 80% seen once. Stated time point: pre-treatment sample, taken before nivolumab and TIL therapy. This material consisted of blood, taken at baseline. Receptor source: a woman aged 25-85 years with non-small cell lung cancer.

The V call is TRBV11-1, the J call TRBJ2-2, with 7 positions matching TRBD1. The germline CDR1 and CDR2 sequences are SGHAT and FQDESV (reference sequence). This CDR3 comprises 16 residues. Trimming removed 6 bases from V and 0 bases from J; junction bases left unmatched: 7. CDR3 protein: CASSPYRGSNTGELFF. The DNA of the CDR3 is TGTGCCAGCAGTCCCTACAGGGGCTCGAACACCGGGGAGCTGTTTTTT.

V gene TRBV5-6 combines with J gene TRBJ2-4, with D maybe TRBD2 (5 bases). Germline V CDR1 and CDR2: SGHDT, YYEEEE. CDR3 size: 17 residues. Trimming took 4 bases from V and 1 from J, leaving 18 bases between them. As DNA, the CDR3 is TGTGCCAGCAGCCGAAGCTCGTCGGGGTTCGCCAAAAACATTCAGTACTTC. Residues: CASSRSSSGFAKNIQYF. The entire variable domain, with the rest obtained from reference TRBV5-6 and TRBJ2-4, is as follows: DAGVTQSPTHLIKTRGQQVTLRCSPKSGHDTVSWYQQALGQGPQFIFQYYEEEERQRGNFPDRFSGHQFPNYSSELNVNALLLGDSALYLCASSRSSSGFAKNIQYFGAGTRLSVL.

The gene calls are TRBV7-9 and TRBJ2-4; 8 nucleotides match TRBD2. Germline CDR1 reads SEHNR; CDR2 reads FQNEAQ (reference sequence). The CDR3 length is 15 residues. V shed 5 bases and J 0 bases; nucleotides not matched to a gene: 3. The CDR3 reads CASSREGLAKNIQYF. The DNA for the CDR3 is TGTGCCAGCAGCCGGGAGGGACTAGCCAAAAACATTCAGTACTTC.

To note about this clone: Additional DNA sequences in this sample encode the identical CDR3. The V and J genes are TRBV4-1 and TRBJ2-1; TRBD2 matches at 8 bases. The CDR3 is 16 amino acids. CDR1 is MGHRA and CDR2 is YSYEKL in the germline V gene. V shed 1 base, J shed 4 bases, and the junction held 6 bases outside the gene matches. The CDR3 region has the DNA TGCGCCAGCAGCCAAGGTCTAAGCGGGAGTTACAATGAGCAGTTCTTC. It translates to CASSQGLSGSYNEQFF.

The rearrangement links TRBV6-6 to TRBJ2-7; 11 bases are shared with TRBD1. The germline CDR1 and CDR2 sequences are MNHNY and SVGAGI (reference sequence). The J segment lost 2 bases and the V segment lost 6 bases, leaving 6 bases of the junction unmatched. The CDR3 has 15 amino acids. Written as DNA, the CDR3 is TGTGCCAGCAGACTGGGACAGGGGGGAACCTACGAGCAGTACTTC. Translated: CASRLGQGGTYEQYF.

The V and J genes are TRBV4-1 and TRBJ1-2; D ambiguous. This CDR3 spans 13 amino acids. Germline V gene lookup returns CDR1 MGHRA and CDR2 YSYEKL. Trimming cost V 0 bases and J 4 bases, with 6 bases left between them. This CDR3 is CASSQDSAYGYTF. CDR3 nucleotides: TGCGCCAGCAGCCAAGATTCGGCCTATGGCTACACCTTC.